This T cell receptor beta chain was observed in a study of T-cell memory formation after mild COVID-19. In the study overall: In these data, TCR clusters were largely donor specific.

TCRdb redid the calling of the 5' RACE reads with MiXCR, one entry per CDR3 protein. The sample contains roughly 250,000 distinct CDR3 sequences, 16% of which appear only once. The CDR3 sequence is 14 residues long. V was clipped by 1 base and J by 1 base, with 6 bases between them. Germline CDR1 reads SEHNR; CDR2 reads FQNEAQ (reference sequence). Study-wide points: Those CD4+ clones that contracted were mainly in CM and EM (CD8+ ones in EMRA). Contracting clones, day 15 to 85, had balanced CD4/CD8, and later expanders favored CD4+. Certain responding clones were present in pre-infection memory, suggesting participation of cross-reactive memory.

Concerning this clonotype itself: The antigen is unknown.

This sequence was found in a man aged 18 to 29 who had mild COVID-19 (a few samples of this study predate the infection). Cell type and time point are not known. Sequenced sample: PBMCs or a T cell subset sorted from them (not recorded which). This chain joins TRBV7-9 and TRBJ2-3; no clear D gene. The CDR3 is CASSLEFGTDTQYF. The DNA for the CDR3 is TGTGCCAGCAGCTTAGAGTTCGGCACAGATACGCAGTATTTT.